One sample yielded the 3 T cell receptor beta chains listed below, sequenced in a study of metastatic and nonmetastatic thyroid tumors. TCRdb reassembled clones from the PCR reads with MiXCR. The data contain approximately 20,000 clones, roughly 23% of them singletons. Not a single patient had been given any form of treatment at any point before undergoing thyroid surgery. The sample taken for sequencing was tumor tissue. The receptor source for this set is a female donor with papillary thyroid cancer or a benign thyroid nodule (not recorded which). Some clones in this sample may be carry-over from other donors' samples.

Relative to its sample, this clone is medium-sized. The chain has TRBV11-2 and TRBJ1-1; no clear D gene. V gave up 3 bases and J gave up 3 bases, with 8 bases separating them. The CDR3 has 13 amino acids. The V gene's germline CDR1 is SGHAT and CDR2 FQNNGV. The CDR3 spells CASSLGTDTEAFF. In DNA form, the CDR3 reads TGTGCCAGCAGCTTGGGAACGGACACTGAAGCTTTCTTT.

At least ten counts were recorded for this clone. This same CDR3 is encoded by further DNA sequences in the sample. The V and J genes are TRBV28 and TRBJ1-6; TRBD1 might be the D (5 bases). Germline loops: CDR1 MDHEN, CDR2 SYDVKM. This CDR3 is built from 15 residues. Trimming stripped 3 bases from V and 5 bases from J, with 11 bases between. The CDR3 DNA reads TGTGCCAGCAGTTTTCAGGGTAAAGATAATTCACCCCTCCACTTT. Encoded protein: CASSFQGKDNSPLHF.

The chain joins TRBV20-1 to TRBJ2-5; 7 positions match TRBD1. The CDR3 has 14 residues. CDR1 is DFQATT and CDR2 is SNEGSKA in the germline V gene (reference sequence). The junction had 3 bases not matched to a gene; V was cut back by 0 bases and J by 2 bases. The CDR3 nucleotides are TGCAGTGCTAGAGATGACAGGGATCAAGAGACCCAGTACTTC. The encoded protein is CSARDDRDQETQYF.